This T cell receptor (beta chain) is drawn from a study of T cell responses to AZD1222 COVID-19 vaccine. Findings of the study overall: None of the repertoires were sampled until the peak T cell response had passed.

Losses at the gene ends were 1 base for V and 6 bases for J; bases not matched to a gene: 11. The CDR3 runs 18 residues. Concerning this clone itself: The antigen remains unidentified.

Only in-frame clones appear in the TCRdb table, and some are missing; sequencing was by immunoSEQ multiplex PCR. The sample consists of some 100,000 clones, around 90% of them appearing once. The input for sequencing was peripheral blood, taken on day 0 of MenACWY control vaccination. The sequence derives from an adult in good health. This chain connects TRBV23-1 to TRBJ2-1, with 11 bases identical to TRBD2. TRBV23-1 is given ORF status, its function remaining uncertain. In DNA form, the CDR3 reads TGCGCCAGCAGTCAATTTAGACTAGCGGGGAGGAGAGGCAATGAGCAGTTCTTC. Amino acid sequence: CASSQFRLAGRRGNEQFF.